Sequencing of this TCR beta chain was carried out in a study of blood T cell repertoires in COVID-19. Across the whole study: Samples taken during acute and convalescent COVID-19 were collected in the United States, Italy and Spain.

Germline-derived CDR1 and CDR2 are SGHTA and FQGNSA. Trimming removed 1 base from V and 3 bases from J, with 12 bases in between. CDR3 length equals 16 residues. Participant age was 18 to 89 years, and participants resided in about two dozen US areas. Clinical histories supplied by participants themselves formed the basis of cohort assignment. Someone with COVID-19 had been met by exposed participants within 2 weeks before study entry. TCRdb's table, derived via immunoSEQ multiplex PCR, lists solely in-frame clones and lacks some. The profile shows around 220,000 clones, almost 90% of them singletons. As regards this clone: The sample contains more than one DNA sequence encoding this CDR3.

This sequence originates from a man aged 25 to 45 who had been exposed to COVID-19. The V call is TRBV7-2, the J call TRBJ1-4; D is uncertain. The sample consisted of PBMCs or T cells enriched from blood (not recorded which). The CDR3 protein is CASSLDFQASNEKLFF. CDR3 in DNA: TGTGCCAGCAGCTTAGACTTCCAGGCATCTAATGAAAAACTGTTTTTT.